What follows are 9 T cell receptor beta chains derived from one specimen sequenced in a study of OX40 agonist ivuxolimab in advanced cancers. Data came from immunoSEQ multiplex PCR; TCRdb stores just in-frame clones and leaves some out. The sample has about 82,000 clones, 86% seen once. The starting material was CD4+ or CD8+ T cells sorted from blood, obtained in a trial of the OX40 agonist ivuxolimab. Source of these receptors: an adult with an advanced solid tumor such as melanoma, head and neck, liver or kidney cancer.

The chain employs TRBV5-1 and TRBJ1-4; D uncertain. Germline CDR1 reads SGHRS; CDR2 reads YFSETQ. The CDR3 sequence is 16 residues long. Trimming shortened V by 4 bases and J by 0 bases, and 13 bases separated the two germline ends. CDR3 DNA sequence: TGCGCCAGCAGCCGATCGAATTTTGCAACTAATGAAAAACTGTTTTTT. This encodes CASSRSNFATNEKLFF.

V is TRBV19 and J is TRBJ2-5; D gene ambiguous. Germline V lookup: CDR1 LNHDA, CDR2 SQIVND (reference sequence). V was cut by 3 bases and J by 4 bases, with 3 bases left in between. The CDR3 sequence is 11 residues long. The CDR3, as DNA: TGTGCCAGTAGTATCCGAGAGACCCAGTACTTC. Its translation is CASSIRETQYF.

The rearrangement uses TRBV11-1 and TRBJ2-6; unclear D gene. The germline CDR1 and CDR2 sequences are SGHAT and FQDESV (reference sequence). Trimming stripped 5 bases from V and 0 bases from J, with 5 bases between. The CDR3 covers 14 residues. CDR3 region: CASSPYSGANVLTF. The CDR3 coding sequence is TGTGCCAGCAGCCCTTACTCTGGGGCCAACGTCCTGACTTTC.

This sequence joins TRBV30 and TRBJ2-1, with D perhaps matching TRBD2 (6 bases). Deletions cut 2 bases from V and 6 bases from J, with 11 bases between. The CDR3 extends over 13 amino acids. The germline CDR1 and CDR2 sequences are GTSNPN and SVGIG (reference sequence). In DNA form, the CDR3 reads TGTGCCTGGAGTACAATAGCGGCCAATGAGCAGTTCTTC. Translated: CAWSTIAANEQFF.

J is TRBJ1-2 and V is TRBV6-1; D is perhaps TRBD1 (5 bases). The CDR3 spans 13 residues. Per the germline V gene, CDR1 is MNHNS and CDR2 is SASEGT. The germline V and J ends were trimmed by 5 bases and 4 bases, with 11 bases remaining between them. CDR3 sequence: CASSPQGFYGYTF. DNA of the CDR3: TGTGCCAGCAGTCCCCAGGGATTCTATGGCTACACCTTC.

The rearrangement uses TRBV15 and TRBJ2-1; no clear D gene. CDR3 length: 15 amino acids. Looked up from germline, CDR1 is LNHNV and CDR2 is YYDKDF (reference sequence). V lost 5 bases to trimming and J lost 7 bases, with 18 bases between them. In nucleotides, the CDR3 is TGTGCCACCAGCGCCCTGCGTCTACTTCGGAATGAGCAGTTCTTC. Translated, it gives CATSALRLLRNEQFF.

V usage is TRBV30 and J usage is TRBJ1-3, with D perhaps matching TRBD1 (5 bases). V lost 2 bases and J lost 2, with 13 bases in between. The CDR3 is 15 amino acids. The germline CDR1 and CDR2 sequences are GTSNPN and SVGIG (reference sequence). The CDR3 spells CAWSTGTLPGNTIYF. Written as DNA, the CDR3 is TGTGCCTGGAGTACTGGGACCCTCCCTGGAAACACCATATATTTT.

J is TRBJ2-5 and V is TRBV7-2, with 7 bases matching TRBD2. V dropped 2 bases and J dropped 4; count of bases not matched to a gene: 4. CDR1 SGHTA and CDR2 FQGNSA come from the germline V gene. This CDR3 contains 14 residues. In nucleotides, the CDR3 is TGTGCCAGCAGCTTAAAGTGGGGGGGAGAGACCCAGTACTTC. Residues: CASSLKWGGETQYF.

The chain recombines TRBV19 with TRBJ1-1; 10 nucleotides align to TRBD1. Germline-derived CDR1 and CDR2 are LNHDA and SQIVND (reference sequence). CDR3 length: 18 amino acids. The V and J ends lost 3 bases and 7 bases, in that order; junction bases with no gene match: 17. CDR3 coding DNA: TGTGCCAGTAGTATGGGCGGGACAGGGGCCGATTTAGTGGTTGAAGCTTTCTTT. It codes for CASSMGGTGADLVVEAFF.